This T cell receptor beta chain was sequenced for a study of blood T cell repertoires in COVID-19. About the research overall: The cDNA or gDNA used as material had been derived from T cells, B-cell-depleted T cells, or PBMCs.

In the source study's methods: Nucleated cell counts were estimated from reference gene primer amplification. Assay used: immunoSEQ multiplex PCR; TCRdb lists only in-frame clones, some missing. That table gives V, J and clone size, and the DNA gave D and trimming. Among hundreds of thousands of clones listed, around 91% were seen once. Participant ages covered about 18 to 90 years across about 22 US areas. Allocation to cohorts depended on clinical history reported by the participants. Sequencing was done on a sample of PBMCs or T cells enriched from blood (not recorded which). The TCR originated in a woman younger than 35 with acute COVID-19.

The CDR3 DNA sequence: TGTGCCAGCAGCCTCCGTAGGGACTACTCTGGAAACACCATATATTTT. It translates to CASSLRRDYSGNTIYF. The chain uses TRBV11-3 and TRBJ1-3; perhaps TRBD1 as D (5 bases). Deletions cut 5 bases from V and 0 bases from J, with 14 bases between. The CDR3 spans 16 residues. Germline CDR1 and CDR2: SGHNT and YENEEA.